These 5 T cell receptor beta chains were all obtained from the same sample, sequenced in a study of T cells after yellow fever vaccination. Each CDR3 protein gets one entry after TCRdb re-called the 5' RACE reads with MiXCR. This sample has approximately 300,000 distinct CDR3 sequences, with 10% to 15% found just once. This specimen consisted of CD4+ T cells sorted from PBMCs, obtained 45 days after the yellow fever booster vaccination. These receptors originate from a man younger than 45 who received the YFV17D yellow fever vaccine.

This clonotype was seen many times. V and J are TRBV10-1 and TRBJ2-1; 9 bases are shared with TRBD1. This CDR3 is 15 amino acids long. The germline gives CDR1 WNHNN, CDR2 SYGVQD (reference sequence). With 7 bases clipped from V and 6 bases from J, the junction kept 10 bases outside the gene matches. For the CDR3, the DNA is TGCGCCAGCACTGGGACAGGGTCGAAATCCAATGAGCAGTTCTTC. Its translation is CASTGTGSKSNEQFF.

This clonotype came up many times. The rearrangement joins TRBV7-3 to TRBJ2-2, with 9 bases identical to TRBD1. The CDR3 contains 17 residues. The germline V gene has CDR1 SGHTA and CDR2 FQGTGA. The V gene end was trimmed by 5 bases and the J gene end by 6 bases; junction bases not matched to a gene: 13. The CDR3 reads CASSIIAGTGSPGELFF. In DNA form, the CDR3 reads TGTGCCAGCAGCATTATTGCCGGGACAGGGAGCCCCGGGGAGCTGTTTTTT.

This rearrangement joins TRBV29-1 to TRBJ1-1; TRBD1 agrees at 7 bases. Germline CDR1 and CDR2: SQVTM and ANQGSEA. The CDR3 length is 13 residues. J gave up 0 bases and V 7 bases, and 5 bases lay outside the gene matches. This chain's CDR3 is CSAAGQMNTEAFF. CDR3 DNA: TGCAGCGCCGCGGGACAGATGAACACTGAAGCTTTCTTT.

This clonotype has only a few counts. A junction boundary mismatches the germline segment, possibly from a read error. The chain employs TRBV5-6 and TRBJ2-3; 10 bases align to TRBD2. Germline assignment: CDR1 SGHDT and CDR2 YYEEEE. The CDR3 consists of 13 residues. CDR3: CASSPPGLANRSF. For the CDR3, the DNA is TGTGCCAGCAGCCCTCCGGGACTAGCGAATCGATCTTTT.

Ten or more counts support this clonotype. This chain links TRBV4-3 with TRBJ2-7; either TRBD1 or TRBD2 may fit D (5 bases each). V lost 0 bases to trimming and J lost 4 bases, with 13 bases between them. The CDR3 sequence is 15 residues long. Germline CDR1 is LGHNA and CDR2 is YSLEER. The CDR3 DNA reads as TGCGCCAGCAGCCAAGAAAGAGGGGTGAGTTACGAGCAGTACTTC. Translating gives CASSQERGVSYEQYF.